The 7 T cell receptor beta chains in this list originate from one sample, sequenced in a study of Tregs in tolerant kidney transplant recipients. Related graft donors supplied nonmyeloablative bone marrow transplants, and mixed chimerism was transient. Profiling relied on immunoSEQ multiplex PCR, and the TCRdb table lists in-frame clones only, not all of them. There are approximately 6,400 clones in the sample, with about two fifths held by the top ten. The sample here was CD8+ T cells from blood (PBMCs), taken 12 months after the transplant. Receptors originate from a human patient who received a combined kidney and bone marrow transplant. Part of the T cell pool may stem from the graft donor.

Regarding this clone: The read halts 3 residues ahead of the CDR3 end, with the missing end drawn from the germline J gene. The chain employs TRBV30 and TRBJ2-2; TRBD2 matches at 9 bases. Per the germline V gene, CDR1 is GTSNPN and CDR2 is SVGIG (reference sequence). Trimming removed 3 bases from V and 4 bases from J; junction bases left unmatched: 6. The CDR3 runs to 15 residues. The CDR3 spells CAWRGRLAATGELFF. CDR3 bases read: TGTGCCTGGAGGGGGAGACTAGCGGCCACCGGGGAG. The full variable domain, completed using reference TRBV30 and TRBJ2-2, is SQTIHQWPATLVQPVGSPLSLECTVEGTSNPNLYWYRQAAGRGLQLLFYSVGIGQISSEVPQNLSASRPQDRQFILSSKKLLLSDSGFYLCAWRGRLAATGELFFGEGSRLTVL.

In regard to this clone: Read sequence stops 3 residues before the CDR3 end, and the germline J gene provides the missing end. This chain uses TRBV5-6 with TRBJ2-7, with D hard to call. The CDR3 runs 13 residues. Trimming took 4 bases from V and 0 from J, leaving 8 bases between them. Germline V gene sequence: CDR1 SGHDT, CDR2 YYEEEE. This CDR3 reads CASSATTSYEQYF. Incomplete CDR3 DNA: TGTGCCAGCAGCGCGACAACCTCCTACGAG.

Details on this clone: The sequence runs out 3 residues before the end of the CDR3; the remainder is reconstructed from the germline J gene. The J gene is TRBJ1-5, the V gene TRBV19, with D perhaps matching TRBD1 (5 bases). The CDR3 extends over 15 amino acids. The V and J ends lost 5 bases and 6 bases respectively, with 17 bases between them. Germline CDR1 is LNHDA and CDR2 is SQIVND (reference sequence). The CDR3 protein is CASSLTGTFTQPQHF. CDR3 bases read: TGTGCCAGTAGTCTAACCGGGACTTTCACTCAGCCC.

This clone is identified as medium-sized (0.01 to 0.1%) from frequency. The sequenced fragment ends 3 residues before the CDR3 boundary, so the rest is inferred from the germline J gene. This rearrangement joins TRBV19 to TRBJ1-5, with 7 bases aligning to TRBD1. From germline, CDR1 is LNHDA and CDR2 SQIVND (reference sequence). After removal of 6 bases from V and 4 bases from J, the junction contained 12 bases not matched to a gene. The CDR3 covers 16 residues. The part of the CDR3 DNA that was read is TGTGCCAGTAGGCAAACGACAGGGTGGAGGAATCAGCCC. This encodes CASRQTTGWRNQP. The full CDR3 is CASRQTTGWRNQPQHF.

A note on this clone: At one boundary the junction diverges from the germline segment, which might be a read error. Read data end 3 residues before the CDR3 end; the end is taken from the germline J gene. This sequence joins TRBV4-2 and TRBJ1-2; 9 nucleotides line up with TRBD1. Germline values: CDR1 LGHNA, CDR2 YNFKEQ. The CDR3 is 13 amino acids. The DNA read from the CDR3 is TGCGCCAGCAGCCAAGGACAGGGGACGTCC. It translates to CASSQGQGTS. The full CDR3 reads CASSQGQGTSYTF.

A remark on this clone: The read terminates 3 residues before the CDR3 end, so the remaining end is supplied by the germline J gene. The chain links TRBV7-9 to TRBJ1-5, with a possible D match to TRBD1 (6 bases). V was trimmed by 4 bases and J by 1 base, leaving 11 bases between them. Germline CDR1 reads SEHNR; CDR2 reads FQNEAQ (reference sequence). CDR3 length: 15 residues. The CDR3 reads CASSSQGSSNQPQHF. The sequenced CDR3 bases are TGTGCCAGCAGCTCCCAGGGGAGCAGCAATCAGCCC.

With respect to this clone: The observed sequence ends 3 residues before the CDR3 terminus, with the missing tail filled in from the germline J gene. V is TRBV5-1 and J is TRBJ2-1; 7 nucleotides match TRBD2. The V gene end was trimmed by 6 bases and the J gene end by 5 bases; junction bases not matched to a gene: 20. Germline V gene data show CDR1 as SGHRS and CDR2 as YFSETQ. CDR3 size: 18 residues. The CDR3 region is CASTPGGGSTYYDNEQFF. CDR3 DNA (partial): TGCGCCAGCACCCCTGGTGGCGGGAGTACCTACTACGACAATGAG.